A selection of T cell receptor beta chains follows, all from one sample in a study of siplizumab effects on memory and regulatory T cells. The data were produced by immunoSEQ multiplex PCR, yet TCRdb's version contains in-frame clones alone and is incomplete. Of about 69,000 clones in the sample, over 75% were seen once. Sequencing was carried out using Tregs sorted from blood. The source is a human donor in good health. The CDR3 runs from the conserved cysteine through the conserved F or W. The order of the fields is clone size, V gene, D gene, J gene, CDR3 protein, CDR3 DNA. D genes are given only for firm matches. Expanded clones are given a class, and other clones once, few, many or no size at all.

NA	TRBV7-9	TRBD1	TRBJ2-1	CASSLYRDRGRNEQFF	TGTGCCAGCAGCTTATACCGGGACAGGGGGCGCAATGAGCAGTTCTTC
NA	TRBV20-1	NA	TRBJ2-1	CSARDSNEQFF	TGCAGTGCTAGAGATAGCAATGAGCAGTTCTTC
NA	TRBV28	NA	TRBJ1-1	CASSLRRRTNEAFF	TGTGCCAGCAGTTTACGTCGGAGGACAAACGAAGCTTTCTTT
NA	TRBV11-3	NA	TRBJ1-3	CASSPQENTIYF	TGTGCCAGCAGCCCCCAAGAAAACACCATATATTTT
once	TRBV5-1	NA	TRBJ2-1	CASRKIGGNYNEQFF	TGCGCCAGCAGGAAAATTGGGGGGAACTACAATGAGCAGTTCTTC
NA	TRBV6-5	TRBD2	TRBJ2-7	CASSETGGTYEQYF	TGTGCCAGCAGTGAAACGGGGGGGACCTACGAGCAGTACTTC
NA	TRBV9	NA	TRBJ1-1	CASSVGGPLWNTEAFF	TGTGCCAGCAGCGTAGGGGGGCCCCTTTGGAACACTGAAGCTTTCTTT
NA	TRBV29-1	NA	TRBJ2-3	CSVSSGSADTQYF	TGCAGCGTTTCCTCGGGGAGCGCAGATACGCAGTATTTT
NA	TRBV5-1	TRBD1	TRBJ1-3	CASSSQTGPGNTIYF	TGCGCCAGCAGCTCCCAGACAGGGCCTGGAAACACCATATATTTT
NA	TRBV18	TRBD1	TRBJ2-5	CASSPRTGAETQYF	TGTGCCAGCTCACCGCGGACAGGGGCTGAGACCCAGTACTTC
NA	TRBV6-5	TRBD2	TRBJ2-1	CASSYSASGSAEQFF	TGTGCCAGCAGTTACTCGGCTAGCGGGAGCGCTGAGCAGTTCTTC
few	TRBV28	NA	TRBJ2-7	CASSLLGPLHEQYF	TGTGCCAGCAGTTTATTAGGTCCACTACACGAGCAGTACTTC
NA	TRBV18	NA	TRBJ1-1	CASSPVKRGAEAFF	TGTGCCAGCTCACCAGTTAAACGCGGGGCCGAAGCTTTCTTT
NA	TRBV15	NA	TRBJ2-2	CATSRTPPGTPNTGELFF	TGTGCCACCAGCAGAACCCCCCCCGGGACACCAAACACCGGGGAGCTGTTTTTT
NA	TRBV19	TRBD2	TRBJ2-1	CASSSGRVPNEQFF	TGTGCCAGTAGTAGCGGGAGGGTACCCAATGAGCAGTTCTTC
once	TRBV5-1	NA	TRBJ1-2	CASSQDTANYGYTF	TGCGCCAGCAGCCAGGACACTGCTAACTATGGCTACACCTTC
NA	TRBV11-2	TRBD1	TRBJ2-1	CASSSSGTDFYNEQFF	TGTGCCAGCAGCTCCTCAGGGACAGACTTCTACAATGAGCAGTTCTTC
NA	TRBV5-1	NA	TRBJ2-3	CASSLEGHRADTQYF	TGCGCCAGCAGCTTGGAGGGACATCGAGCAGATACGCAGTATTTT
NA	TRBV10-3	TRBD1	TRBJ1-2	CAISADRDSFYGYTF	TGTGCCATCAGTGCCGACAGGGATAGTTTCTATGGCTACACCTTC
NA	TRBV5-1	TRBD2	TRBJ2-3	CASSLAGGTDTQYF	TGCGCCAGCAGCTTGGCGGGAGGAACAGATACGCAGTATTTT
NA	TRBV7-6	TRBD1	TRBJ1-5	CASSSQGADQPQHF	TGTGCCAGCAGCTCACAGGGGGCCGATCAGCCCCAGCATTTT
NA	TRBV9	NA	TRBJ2-2	CASRQRTGELFF	TGTGCCAGCAGGCAAAGGACCGGGGAGCTGTTTTTT
once	TRBV10-3	NA	TRBJ2-1	CAIKGNSYNEQFF	TGTGCCATCAAGGGAAACTCCTACAATGAGCAGTTCTTC
NA	TRBV4-1	NA	TRBJ1-2	CASSPRGRAANYGYTF	TGCGCCAGCAGCCCCCGAGGGAGGGCCGCTAACTATGGCTACACCTTC
once	TRBV7-7	TRBD1	TRBJ2-5	CASSSNRGLETQYF	TGTGCTAGCAGCTCCAACAGGGGGCTAGAGACCCAGTACTTC
NA	TRBV2	NA	TRBJ1-4	CASRPDTATNEKLFF	TGTGCCAGCAGACCCGACACGGCAACTAATGAAAAACTGTTTTTT
NA	TRBV10-3	NA	TRBJ2-1	CASRGGGAGNEQFF	TGTGCCTCCCGGGGTGGCGGAGCCGGTAATGAGCAGTTCTTC
few	TRBV27	NA	TRBJ2-1	CASSLQRGEGSYNEQFF	TGTGCCAGCAGTTTGCAGAGGGGAGAAGGGTCCTACAATGAGCAGTTCTTC
NA	TRBV27	NA	TRBJ1-1	CASKEGQGWAEAFF	TGTGCCAGCAAAGAGGGGCAGGGGTGGGCTGAAGCTTTCTTT
NA	TRBV11-1	NA	TRBJ2-1	CASSSPGSMGTYNEQFF	TGTGCCAGCAGCTCCCCGGGGTCCATGGGAACCTACAATGAGCAGTTCTTC
NA	TRBV19	NA	TRBJ2-1	CASAGAGGLDEQFF	TGTGCCAGTGCGGGGGCAGGGGGTCTGGATGAGCAGTTCTTC
NA	TRBV6-5	NA	TRBJ2-5	CASSYSPTGPETQYF	TGTGCCAGCAGTTACTCGCCGACAGGCCCAGAGACCCAGTACTTC
NA	TRBV5-1	NA	TRBJ1-4	CASSPVSGNEKLFF	TGCGCCAGCAGCCCCGTTTCGGGGAATGAAAAACTGTTTTTT
NA	TRBV5-1	NA	TRBJ2-1	CASRSGRDNEQFF	TGCGCCAGCAGGTCGGGACGAGACAATGAGCAGTTCTTC
medium-sized	TRBV11-3	NA	TRBJ2-3	CASSIGAGTDTQYF	TGTGCCAGCAGCATCGGAGCCGGCACAGATACGCAGTATTTT
NA	TRBV30	TRBD2	TRBJ2-1	CAWSYAGLAGVGEQFF	TGTGCCTGGAGCTACGCGGGACTAGCGGGAGTCGGCGAGCAGTTCTTC
NA	TRBV5-6	NA	TRBJ1-1	CASSLIGRQNTEAFF	TGTGCCAGCAGCTTGATCGGACGGCAGAACACTGAAGCTTTCTTT
NA	TRBV30	TRBD1	TRBJ2-5	CAWSFGTGAGETQYF	TGTGCCTGGTCTTTCGGGACAGGGGCAGGGGAGACCCAGTACTTC
NA	TRBV7-2	TRBD2	TRBJ2-7	CASSLKAGGLEQYF	TGTGCCAGCAGCTTAAAGGCGGGAGGGCTTGAGCAGTACTTC
NA	TRBV6-1	TRBD2	TRBJ2-3	CASRPGLAGTDTQYF	TGTGCCAGCAGACCGGGACTAGCGGGCACAGATACGCAGTATTTT
once	TRBV7-9	TRBD2	TRBJ2-3	CASSQGGGGSGRRTDTQYF	TGTGCCAGCAGCCAAGGTGGGGGGGGAAGCGGGAGGCGCACAGATACGCAGTATTTT
NA	TRBV30	TRBD1	TRBJ1-1	CAWSSTGRNTEAFF	TGTGCCTGGAGTTCGACAGGGAGAAACACTGAAGCTTTCTTT
NA	TRBV2	TRBD1	TRBJ2-6	CASTLDRVWANVLTF	TGTGCCAGCACCCTAGACAGGGTTTGGGCCAACGTCCTGACTTTC
NA	TRBV19	TRBD2	TRBJ2-1	CASQVTSGSSSYNEQFF	TGTGCCAGTCAGGTGACTAGCGGGAGTAGCTCCTACAATGAGCAGTTCTTC
NA	TRBV7-3	TRBD1	TRBJ2-3	CASSHRSGRQGSDTQYF	TGTGCCAGCAGCCACCGCAGTGGGAGACAGGGTTCAGATACGCAGTATTTT
NA	TRBV28	TRBD2	TRBJ2-3	CASSSLAGGLVTDTQYF	TGTGCCAGCAGTTCCCTAGCGGGAGGGCTGGTGACAGATACGCAGTATTTT
once	TRBV27	NA	TRBJ2-7	CASSFGPDSYEQYF	TGTGCCAGCAGCTTTGGCCCCGACAGCTACGAGCAGTACTTC
NA	TRBV15	NA	TRBJ1-1	CATSRGKLNTEAFF	TGTGCCACCAGCAGAGGAAAACTGAACACTGAAGCTTTCTTT
NA	TRBV30	TRBD1	TRBJ1-3	CAWSVLQGGRSGNTIYF	TGTGCCTGGAGTGTACTTCAGGGGGGGAGGTCTGGAAACACCATATATTTT
NA	TRBV6-5	TRBD2	TRBJ2-1	CASSNSGRVNEQFF	TGTGCCAGCAGTAATAGCGGGAGGGTTAATGAGCAGTTCTTC
NA	TRBV9	NA	TRBJ2-1	CASSYGPAYNEQFF	TGTGCCAGCAGCTACGGGCCTGCCTACAATGAGCAGTTCTTC
NA	TRBV2	TRBD1	TRBJ2-5	CASRAGGRETQYF	TGTGCCAGCAGGGCAGGGGGTCGGGAGACCCAGTACTTC
NA	TRBV6-1	NA	TRBJ2-7	CASSDFYEQYF	TGTGCCAGCAGTGACTTCTACGAGCAGTACTTC
NA	TRBV19	NA	TRBJ2-5	CASSMGVVQETQYF	TGTGCCAGTAGTATGGGGGTGGTCCAGGAGACCCAGTACTTC
NA	TRBV5-4	NA	TRBJ2-6	CASSMGRLSGANVLTF	TGTGCCAGCAGCATGGGACGGCTCTCTGGGGCCAACGTCCTGACTTTC
NA	TRBV6-1	NA	TRBJ1-5	CASSGHISNQPQHF	TGTGCCAGCAGTGGGCACATCAGCAATCAGCCCCAGCATTTT
NA	TRBV11-2	TRBD2	TRBJ2-7	CASSLVAAGGTNYEQYF	TGTGCCAGCAGCTTAGTGGCAGCGGGAGGGACTAACTACGAGCAGTACTTC
NA	TRBV30	TRBD2	TRBJ2-3	CAWSTSGSVNTQYF	TGTGCCTGGAGTACTAGCGGGAGTGTAAATACGCAGTATTTT
NA	TRBV4-2	NA	TRBJ2-5	CASSRKRGETQYF	TGTGCCAGCAGCCGAAAAAGGGGGGAGACCCAGTACTTC
NA	TRBV21-1	NA	TRBJ2-7	CASSILTSGIPYEQYF	TGTGCCAGCAGCATCCTAACTAGCGGGATCCCCTACGAGCAGTACTTC